The T cell receptor (beta chain) under discussion was sequenced for a study of molecular identifiers for immune sequencing clone quantification. On this clonotype itself: Its target is unknown. A read error may produce the germline difference seen at one junction end.

With listed TCR primers and previously described methods, bulk TCR libraries were prepared. TCRdb passed the PCR reads through MiXCR, listing each CDR3 protein once. The table records around 480,000 distinct CDR3 sequences, about a fifth of them present only once. Study-level findings and limits: Beyond 20 RNA copies, clones held over 99% of effector molecules, compared with under 1% in naive cells. Shared barcodes on identical TCR molecules could underestimate the sizes of highly expanded clones.

Sorting captured naive CD8 T cells as CD8+CD4-CCR7+CD45RA+. The CDR3 totals 12 residues. Germline V lookup: CDR1 SEHNR, CDR2 FQNEAQ (reference sequence). The chain has TRBV7-9 and TRBJ2-2; perhaps TRBD2 as D (5 bases). What was sequenced was naive CD8+ T cells from blood, with Jurkat cell RNA spiked in. Sample subset: FACS-sorted CD8+CD4-CCR7+CD45RA+ naive T cells. The sequence was collected from a human donor in good health. Some libraries in this study had Jurkat cell RNA spiked in. The CDR3 spells CASSLGTGKLFF. The CDR3 coding sequence is TGTGCCAGCAGCTTAGGAACCGGGAAGCTGTTTTTT.